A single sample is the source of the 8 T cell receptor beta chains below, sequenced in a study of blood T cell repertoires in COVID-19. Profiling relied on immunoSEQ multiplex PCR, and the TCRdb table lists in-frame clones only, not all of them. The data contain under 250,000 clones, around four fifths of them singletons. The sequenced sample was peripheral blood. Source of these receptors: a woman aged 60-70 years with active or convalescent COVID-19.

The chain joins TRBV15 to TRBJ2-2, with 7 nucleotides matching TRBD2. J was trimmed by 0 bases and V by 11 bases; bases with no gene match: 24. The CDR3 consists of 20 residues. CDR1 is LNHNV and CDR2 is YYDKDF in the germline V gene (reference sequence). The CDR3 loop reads CASYQVPRLAFNANTGELFF. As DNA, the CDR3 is TGTGCCTCATACCAAGTTCCGAGACTAGCTTTTAATGCGAACACCGGGGAGCTGTTTTTT.

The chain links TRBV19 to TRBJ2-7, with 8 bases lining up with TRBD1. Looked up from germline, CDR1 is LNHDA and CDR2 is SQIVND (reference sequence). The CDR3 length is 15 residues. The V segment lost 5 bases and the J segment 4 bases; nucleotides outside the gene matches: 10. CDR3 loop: CASSLHAGTGYEQYV. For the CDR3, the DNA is TGTGCCAGTAGTCTGCACGCCGGGACAGGTTACGAGCAGTACGTC.

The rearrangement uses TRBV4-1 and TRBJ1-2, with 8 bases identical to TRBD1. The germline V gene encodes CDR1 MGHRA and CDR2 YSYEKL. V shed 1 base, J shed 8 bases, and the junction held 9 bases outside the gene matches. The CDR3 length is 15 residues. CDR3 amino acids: CASSQVRGQAGGYTF. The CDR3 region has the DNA TGCGCCAGCAGCCAAGTCAGGGGGCAGGCTGGAGGCTACACCTTC.

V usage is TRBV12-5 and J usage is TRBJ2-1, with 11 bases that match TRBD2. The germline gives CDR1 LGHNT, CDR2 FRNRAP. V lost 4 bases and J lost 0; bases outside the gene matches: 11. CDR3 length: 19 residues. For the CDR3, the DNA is TGTGCTAGTGGTTCCGACGGACTAGCGGGTCCCAGCTCCTACAATGAGCAGTTCTTC. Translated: CASGSDGLAGPSSYNEQFF.

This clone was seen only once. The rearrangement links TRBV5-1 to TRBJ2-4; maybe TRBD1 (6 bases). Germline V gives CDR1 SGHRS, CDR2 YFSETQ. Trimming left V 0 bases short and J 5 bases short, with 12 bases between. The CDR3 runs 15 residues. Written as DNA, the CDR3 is TGCGCCAGCAGCTTGGAAGGGACACGGGAAAACATTCAGTACTTC. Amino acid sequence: CASSLEGTRENIQYF.

CDR3 residues: CASSLAGAGYEQYF. The CDR3 nucleotides are TGTGCCAGCAGCTTGGCGGGAGCGGGCTACGAGCAGTACTTC. The chain recombines TRBV5-4 with TRBJ2-7; possible D gene TRBD2, 6 bases. Trimming removed 0 bases at V and 3 bases at J, with 10 bases between. CDR3 size: 14 residues. The germline V gene encodes CDR1 SGHNT and CDR2 YYREEE (reference sequence).

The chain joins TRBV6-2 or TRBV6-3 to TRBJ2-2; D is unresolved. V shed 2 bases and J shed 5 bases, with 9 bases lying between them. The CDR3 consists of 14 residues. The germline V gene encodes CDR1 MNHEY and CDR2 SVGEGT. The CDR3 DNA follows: TGTGCCAGCAGTTACGATTCGGTAACCGGGGAGCTGTTTTTT. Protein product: CASSYDSVTGELFF.

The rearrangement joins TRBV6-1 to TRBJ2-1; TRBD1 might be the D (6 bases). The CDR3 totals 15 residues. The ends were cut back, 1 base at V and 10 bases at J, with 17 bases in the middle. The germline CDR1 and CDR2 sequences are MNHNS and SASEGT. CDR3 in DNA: TGTGCCAGCAGTGAAGTTTACCTTACAGGGCGAGAGCAGTTCTTC. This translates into CASSEVYLTGREQFF.